This is a list of T cell receptor beta chains from one sample in a study of blood T cells in healthy people across ages. Via MiXCR, TCRdb re-called the 5' RACE reads, giving one row per CDR3 protein. The sample carries over 750,000 distinct CDR3 sequences, 20% to 25% recorded once. The sample also formed part of further work on T cells of mothers and their children.

Sequenced material: blood. These receptors were taken from a boy between 5 and 17 years old in good health. CDR3s include the opening cysteine and the closing phenylalanine or tryptophan. A D gene is named only where the DNA matches it firmly. Size is omitted from some rows. Given values are once, few, many or a class for expanded clones.

clone_size d_call cdr3_length j_call v_call cdr3_nt cdr3_aa
few . 14 TRBJ2-7 TRBV6-5 TGTGCCAGCAATGAGGGGACGGAGAAGTACGAGCAGTACTTC CASNEGTEKYEQYF
. . 17 TRBJ1-4 TRBV7-9 TGTGCCAGCAGCTCCCGGGAGGGTTCATTAACTAATGAAAAACTGTTTTTT CASSSREGSLTNEKLFF
. . 16 TRBJ1-6 TRBV7-9 TGTGCCAGCGAGCCCATGGGGGAAGAGGATAATTCACCCCTCCACTTT CASEPMGEEDNSPLHF
few . 16 TRBJ2-5 TRBV6-6 TGTGCCAGCAGTTACTCGATGGGGGGGCCCCAAGAGACCCAGTACTTC CASSYSMGGPQETQYF
few TRBD1 14 TRBJ1-5 TRBV27 TGTGCCAGCAGTTCCGGACAGGGGACTCAGCCCCAGCATTTT CASSSGQGTQPQHF
. TRBD1 16 TRBJ1-2 TRBV19 TGTGCCAGTAGTACGATTCCGGGACAGGCCAACCATGGCTACACCTTC CASSTIPGQANHGYTF
few TRBD1 14 TRBJ1-1 TRBV20-1 TGCAGTGCTTCCCGGACAGGGCTAAACACTGAAGCTTTCTTT CSASRTGLNTEAFF
few . 15 TRBJ1-6 TRBV6-5 TGTGCCAGCAGAAGGGACACTAGGCTAAATTCACCCCTCCACTTT CASRRDTRLNSPLHF
. . 14 TRBJ2-5 TRBV9 TGTGCCAGCAGCGTAGATGGCAGGTGGGAGACCCAGTACTTC CASSVDGRWETQYF
few . 17 TRBJ2-1 TRBV28 TGTGCCAGCAGCCACCGCGCACGAGAGCGCCTCGGAAATGAGCAGTTCTTC CASSHRARERLGNEQFF
. . 13 TRBJ2-2 TRBV5-1 TGCGCCAGCACTCCTTCGAACACCGGGGAGCTGTTTTTT CASTPSNTGELFF
few TRBD1 15 TRBJ2-5 TRBV5-1 TGCGCCAGCAACGTACAGGGGGCTCCCCAAGAGACCCAGTACTTC CASNVQGAPQETQYF
few TRBD2 17 TRBJ2-7 TRBV28 TGTGCCAGCAGTTCCCCGCTTATAGCGGGAAAAAGCTACGAGCAGTACTTC CASSSPLIAGKSYEQYF
. TRBD1 15 TRBJ1-1 TRBV4-2 TGTGCCAGCAGCCCTAATCAGGGGGCGAGCCCTGAAGCTTTCTTT CASSPNQGASPEAFF
few . 13 TRBJ2-6 TRBV5-1 TGCGCCAGCAATTGGGAAGGGGCCAACGTCCTGACTTTC CASNWEGANVLTF
. TRBD1 15 TRBJ2-5 TRBV24-1 TGTGCCACCAGTGATTCGGGACAGGGGGACGTGACCCAGTACTTC CATSDSGQGDVTQYF
few TRBD1 17 TRBJ2-3 TRBV13 TGTGCCAGCAGATACTATTCCCCCGGGACAGGCACAGATACGCAGTATTTT CASRYYSPGTGTDTQYF
few TRBD1 16 TRBJ1-1 TRBV7-9 TGTGCCAGCAGCTTAGGACAGGGGTTACGTAACACTGAAGCTTTCTTT CASSLGQGLRNTEAFF
few . 13 TRBJ2-7 TRBV6-5 TGTGCCAGCAGTTACTCGAAAATTTCCGAGCAGTACTTC CASSYSKISEQYF
. . 15 TRBJ2-5 TRBV7-3 TGTGCCAGCAGCTTATTGGGCCTAGGCGTGGAGACCCAGTACTTC CASSLLGLGVETQYF
. . 12 TRBJ2-7 TRBV29-1 TGCAGCGCCGAGGGGGGGGCTAACGAGCAGTACTTC CSAEGGANEQYF
. . 13 TRBJ2-7 TRBV20-1 TGCAGTGCCAGAGAAGTTCAGCGGGTCGAGCAGTACTTC CSAREVQRVEQYF
few . 14 TRBJ2-7 TRBV15 TGTGCCACCAGCAGCCGCGGCCTTCCCTACGAGCAGTACTTC CATSSRGLPYEQYF
many . 13 TRBJ1-2 TRBV4-1 TGCGCCAGCAGCCAAGGAGGGAACTATGGCTACACCTTC CASSQGGNYGYTF
few . 12 TRBJ1-2 TRBV12-3/TRBV12-4 TGTGCCAGCAGAACAGGGATTTTGGGCTACACCTTC CASRTGILGYTF
. . 15 TRBJ2-6 TRBV5-1 TGCGCCAGCAGCAGAGGGTATTCTGGGGCCAACGTCCTGACTTTC CASSRGYSGANVLTF
few . 15 TRBJ1-2 TRBV27 TGTGCCAGCAGTTTAACCACGGGAGCTAACTATGGCTACACCTTC CASSLTTGANYGYTF
. . 13 TRBJ2-7 TRBV5-6 TGTGCCAGCAGCTTTAGGACTCGTTCCGAGCAGTACTTC CASSFRTRSEQYF
. . 13 TRBJ2-1 TRBV10-3 TGTGCCATCAGTGATCAGCGCCACAATGAGCAGTTCTTC CAISDQRHNEQFF
few . 14 TRBJ2-5 TRBV5-1 TGCGCCAGCAGGACTTACTCAGGGGAAGAGACCCAGTACTTC CASRTYSGEETQYF
once . 14 TRBJ1-4 TRBV12-3/TRBV12-4 TGTGCCAGCAGTTTAACTGGATTGATTTCGGAACTGTTTTTT CASSLTGLISELFF
few . 14 TRBJ1-1 TRBV2 TGTGCCAGCAGTGAACATGGGGGCAACACTGAAGCTTTCTTT CASSEHGGNTEAFF